This TCR beta chain was documented in a study of blood T cell repertoires in COVID-19. About the research overall: From the United States, Italy and Spain came samples of acute and convalescent COVID-19.

In this sample, this clone turned up once. How the authors handled the data: Reference gene primer amplification yielded estimated nucleated cell counts. Some clones are missing from TCRdb's copy, which holds only in-frame ones; the method was immunoSEQ multiplex PCR. V and J calls and clone size are those listed in that table; D and trimming were worked out from the DNA. The sample lists approximately 260,000 clones, 80% to 85% occurring once. CDR1 WSHSY and CDR2 SAAADI come from the germline V gene. This CDR3 has 15 residues. J gave up 6 bases and V 8 bases, and 5 bases lay outside the gene matches.

The clonotype originates from a woman in her sixties with active or convalescent COVID-19. The V gene is TRBV10-2, the J gene TRBJ2-3, with TRBD2 matching over 16 bases. The sample consisted of peripheral blood. This chain's CDR3 is CASWGLAGGRDTQYF. CDR3 nucleotide sequence: TGCGCCAGCTGGGGACTAGCGGGGGGGCGGGATACGCAGTATTTT.